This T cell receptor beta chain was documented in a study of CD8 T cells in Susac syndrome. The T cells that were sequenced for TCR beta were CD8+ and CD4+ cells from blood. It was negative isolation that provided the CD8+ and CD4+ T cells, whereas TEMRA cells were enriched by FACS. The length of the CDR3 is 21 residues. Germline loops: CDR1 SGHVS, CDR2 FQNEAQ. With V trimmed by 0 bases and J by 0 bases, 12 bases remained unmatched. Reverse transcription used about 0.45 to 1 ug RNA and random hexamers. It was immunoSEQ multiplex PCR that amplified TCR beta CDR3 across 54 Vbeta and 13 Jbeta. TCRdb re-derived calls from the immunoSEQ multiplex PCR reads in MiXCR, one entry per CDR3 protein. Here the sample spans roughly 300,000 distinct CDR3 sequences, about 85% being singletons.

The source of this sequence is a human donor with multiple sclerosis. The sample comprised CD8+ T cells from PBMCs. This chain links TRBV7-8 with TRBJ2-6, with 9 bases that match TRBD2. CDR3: CASSLAGTTLAGDSGANVLTF. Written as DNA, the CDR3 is TGTGCCAGCAGCTTAGCGGGCACTACACTAGCGGGCGACTCTGGGGCCAACGTCCTGACTTTC.